These T cell receptor beta chains were read from a single sample in a study of T-cell reconstitution after alpha-beta-depleted transplantation in children. TCRdb re-called the PCR reads through MiXCR, storing one row per CDR3 protein. This sample has about 540,000 distinct CDR3 sequences, with about 18% found just once. The material was PBMCs from the stem cell graft donor, obtained from the stem cell graft. The source is a human donor who donated a stem cell graft to a child with acute lymphoblastic leukemia. Both conserved end residues are part of each CDR3. Each record gives: clone size, D gene, J gene, CDR3 length, V gene, CDR3 DNA, CDR3 protein. A D gene is named only where the DNA matches it firmly. A row's size may be missing; if present it is once, few, many or a size class.

>few|TRBD2|TRBJ2-1|16|TRBV27
TGTGCCAGCAGTATCGGGACTAGCGGGAGGGGTAGTGAGCAGTTCTTC
CASSIGTSGRGSEQFF
>few|TRBD2|TRBJ2-7|15|TRBV3-1
TGTGCCAGCAGCCAAGATCTCGAGACTAGCAGGGAGCAGTACTTC
CASSQDLETSREQYF
>few|TRBD2|TRBJ2-3|14|TRBV11-2
TGTGCCAGCAGGCGGACTAGCGGCACAGATACGCAGTATTTT
CASRRTSGTDTQYF
>NA|TRBD1|TRBJ2-2|17|TRBV5-1
TGCGCCAGCAGCTCGGGGACAGGGGGCGTTGTGGCCGGGGAGCTGTTTTTT
CASSSGTGGVVAGELFF
>NA|NA|TRBJ2-7|15|TRBV5-1
TGCGCCAGCAGCTTTCGGGCGGGATCCCCCTACGAGCAGTACTTC
CASSFRAGSPYEQYF
>NA|TRBD2|TRBJ2-1|16|TRBV12-3/TRBV12-4
TGTGCCAGCAGTCCCCGACTAGCGGGAGCGAGCAATGAGCAGTTCTTC
CASSPRLAGASNEQFF
>NA|NA|TRBJ2-1|17|TRBV7-9
TGTGCCAGCAGCTTATTTCCGGATATGAGCTCCTACAATGAGCAGTTCTTC
CASSLFPDMSSYNEQFF
>NA|TRBD2|TRBJ2-3|15|TRBV20-1
TGCAGTGCCCGGGGGAGGGCCTTGTCCATAGATACGCAGTATTTT
CSARGRALSIDTQYF
>NA|NA|TRBJ2-2|13|TRBV6-5
TGTGCCAGCATCCCAAAGGGACGTAGGGAGCTGTTTTTT
CASIPKGRRELFF
>NA|NA|TRBJ2-3|15|TRBV12-3/TRBV12-4
TGTGCCAGCAGTTTTGACCCAGGACGGGGAGATACGCAGTATTTT
CASSFDPGRGDTQYF
>once|NA|TRBJ2-2|13|TRBV10-2
TGCGCCAGCAGTGGTGGCACGACCGGGGAGCTGTTTTTT
CASSGGTTGELFF
>NA|NA|TRBJ1-1|15|TRBV19
TGTGCCAGTAGTATCAGTGGCTACATGAACACTGAAGCTTTCTTT
CASSISGYMNTEAFF
>NA|TRBD2|TRBJ2-7|20|TRBV7-6
TGTGCCAGCAGCTTAGCCCCCGGGGGACTAGCGGGAGTTTACTCCTACGAGCAGTACTTC
CASSLAPGGLAGVYSYEQYF
>NA|NA|TRBJ1-5|13|TRBV20-1
TGCAGTGCTCATAAGCAGGGGAATCAGCCCCAGCATTTT
CSAHKQGNQPQHF
>NA|NA|TRBJ1-5|14|TRBV15
TGTGCCACCAGCAGAGCGGTCGAAAATCAGCCCCAGCATTTT
CATSRAVENQPQHF
>NA|NA|TRBJ1-5|14|TRBV6-5
TGTGCCAGCAGTTTGTGGACTGGGAATCAGCCCCAGCATTTT
CASSLWTGNQPQHF
>NA|TRBD2|TRBJ2-1|17|TRBV7-2
TGTGCCAGCAGCTTAGTTGTAGCGGGAGCTTTCTACAATGAGCAGTTCTTC
CASSLVVAGAFYNEQFF
>NA|NA|TRBJ2-7|13|TRBV7-6
TGTGCCAGCAGCCCGGCGATTTCCTACGAGCAGTACTTC
CASSPAISYEQYF
>NA|TRBD1|TRBJ2-7|15|TRBV5-1
TGCGCCAGCAGCTTGGGACAGGGGAGAAGGTACGAGCAGTACTTC
CASSLGQGRRYEQYF
>NA|NA|TRBJ2-1|11|TRBV2
TGTGCCAGCAGCGATACTAGGCCGCGGTTCTTC
CASSDTRPRFF
>NA|TRBD1|TRBJ2-5|15|TRBV24-1
TGTGCCACCAGTGATTCGGGACAGGGGGCAGAGACCCAGTACTTC
CATSDSGQGAETQYF
>NA|NA|TRBJ1-6|13|TRBV18
TGTGCCAGCTCACCAGGGGCTAATTCACCCCTCCACTTT
CASSPGANSPLHF
>few|NA|TRBJ2-5|13|TRBV7-9
TGTGCCAGCGGTCACGGAAAGGGAGAGACCCAGTACTTC
CASGHGKGETQYF
>few|NA|TRBJ2-1|16|TRBV3-1
TGTGCCAGCAGCCAAGTTTTCTTAGGGTACAGAAATGAGCAGTTCTTC
CASSQVFLGYRNEQFF
>few|TRBD1|TRBJ2-1|15|TRBV7-3
TGTGCCAGCAGCTTGACAGGGAACTCCTACAATGAGCAGTTCTTC
CASSLTGNSYNEQFF
>NA|TRBD1|TRBJ1-2|14|TRBV6-1
TGTGCCAGCAGCCAACCCCGTGACAGGGGTGGCTACACCTTC
CASSQPRDRGGYTF
>few|NA|TRBJ1-4|15|TRBV5-1
TGCGCCAGCAGCTTGAATCCCGGGACTAATGAAAAACTGTTTTTT
CASSLNPGTNEKLFF
>NA|NA|TRBJ2-3|17|TRBV29-1
TGCAGCGTTGAAGATGGGTCCACAGCCCCATCCAGAGATACGCAGTATTTT
CSVEDGSTAPSRDTQYF
>few|NA|TRBJ2-2|13|TRBV5-4
TGTGCCAGCAGCCATCGAAACACCGGGGAGCTGTTTTTT
CASSHRNTGELFF
>NA|NA|TRBJ2-5|14|TRBV21-1
TGTGCCAGCAGTCATCTGGGGGACCAAGAGACCCAGTACTTC
CASSHLGDQETQYF
>NA|NA|TRBJ2-1|14|TRBV15
TGTGCCACCGTACACCAGGAAGGGGGCAATGAGCAGTTCTTC
CATVHQEGGNEQFF
>few|NA|TRBJ2-6|17|TRBV7-9
TGTGCCAGCAGCTTAGGGCAGGCTAGCTCTGGGGCCAACGTCCTGACTTTC
CASSLGQASSGANVLTF
>few|NA|TRBJ1-6|13|TRBV20-1
TGCAGTGCTCGGTCGGGAGTATATTCACCCCTCCACTTT
CSARSGVYSPLHF
>few|TRBD1|TRBJ2-5|15|TRBV5-1
TGCGCCAGCAGCTTAAGGGACAGTAGACAAGAGACCCAGTACTTC
CASSLRDSRQETQYF
>few|NA|TRBJ2-7|11|TRBV29-1
TGCAGCGTTGAAGACAACTACGAGCAGTACTTC
CSVEDNYEQYF
>NA|NA|TRBJ2-1|13|TRBV5-1
TGCGCCAGCAGCTTTCCGGGAGCGGATGAGCAGTTCTTC
CASSFPGADEQFF
>NA|NA|TRBJ1-1|14|TRBV9
TGTGCCAGCAGCCCAGGGGCCATGAACACTGAAGCTTTCTTT
CASSPGAMNTEAFF
>NA|NA|TRBJ2-5|14|TRBV6-1
TGTGCCAGCAGCCTGCTGGGTAGTCGGGAGACCCAGTACTTC
CASSLLGSRETQYF
>few|NA|TRBJ1-2|11|TRBV29-1
TGCAGCGTTGAGACCTACTATGGCTACACCTTC
CSVETYYGYTF
>NA|TRBD2|TRBJ2-1|17|TRBV12-3/TRBV12-4
TGTGCCAGCAGTCCCGGACTAGCGGGAGAGGTCCACAATGAGCAGTTCTTC
CASSPGLAGEVHNEQFF
>NA|TRBD1|TRBJ2-7|18|TRBV28
TGTGCCAGCAGCGCCCGTCTTTACCGGGACAGTCGATCCTACGAGCAGTACTTC
CASSARLYRDSRSYEQYF
>NA|TRBD2|TRBJ2-1|15|TRBV7-9
TGTGCCAGCGGCCTAATAGCGGGAGCCCCCAATGAGCAGTTCTTC
CASGLIAGAPNEQFF
>NA|NA|TRBJ2-1|15|TRBV27
TGTGCCAGCAGTTTACCAGGGACGGGACGCCATGAGCAGTTCTTC
CASSLPGTGRHEQFF
>few|TRBD2|TRBJ2-5|15|TRBV29-1
TGCAGCGTTGAAAAATCGGGAGGGTTTGATGGGACCCAGTACTTC
CSVEKSGGFDGTQYF
>once|TRBD1|TRBJ2-3|15|TRBV5-6
TGTGCCAGCAGCTCTTTGGACAGGGGAACAGATACGCAGTATTTT
CASSSLDRGTDTQYF
>NA|NA|TRBJ1-2|13|TRBV28
TGTGCCAGCAGGCCGACGGACGACTATGGCTACACCTTC
CASRPTDDYGYTF
>NA|NA|TRBJ2-1|15|TRBV20-1
TGCAGTGCTAGAACCCGGGGCTTCTTAAATGATGAGCAGTTCTTC
CSARTRGFLNDEQFF
>NA|TRBD2|TRBJ2-5|15|TRBV19
TGTGCCAGTAGCCCCCTAGCGGGGGCCTCCGGGACCCAGTACTTC
CASSPLAGASGTQYF
>NA|NA|TRBJ2-1|16|TRBV5-6
TGTGCCAGCAGCTTGTACGGGGGGCAAGCCCAAATGGAGCAGTTCTTC
CASSLYGGQAQMEQFF
>few|NA|TRBJ2-6|14|TRBV18
TGTGCCAGCTCACCGGATCCTGGGGCCAACGTCCTGACTTTC
CASSPDPGANVLTF
>NA|TRBD1|TRBJ2-1|15|TRBV27
TGTGCCAGCAGTATCGGGACAGGGCCCGATGGTGAGCAGTTCTTC
CASSIGTGPDGEQFF
>few|NA|TRBJ2-3|14|TRBV6-5
TGTGCCAGCAGTTACTTTCAGATGGCAGATACGCAGTATTTT
CASSYFQMADTQYF
>few|TRBD2|TRBJ2-1|15|TRBV9
TGTGCCAGCAGCGTAGCTGGCGGGAGTCCGAATGAGCAGTTCTTC
CASSVAGGSPNEQFF
>many|NA|TRBJ2-3|10|TRBV20-1
TGCAGTGCTAGAACAGATACGCAGTATTTT
CSARTDTQYF